The entry below gives a single T cell receptor (beta chain) sequence along with its context. V gave up 5 bases and J gave up 0 bases; unmatched junction bases: 4. This CDR3 spans 14 amino acids. Germline CDR1 reads SGHVS; CDR2 reads FQNEAQ. The sample is drawn from a study of technical replicates of blood from a handful of donors. This table comes from immunoSEQ multiplex PCR, and its TCRdb copy is limited to in-frame clones, with some not included. The sample carries 70,000 or so clones, approximately 89% recorded once. Sequencing was performed on PBMCs. The gene calls are TRBV7-8 and TRBJ2-7; 7 bases match TRBD1. The receptor was isolated from a human donor in good health. Some clones in this sample may be carry-over from other donors' samples. CDR3 nucleotides: TGTGCCAGCAGCCCAGACAGGGTCTCCTACGAGCAGTACTTC. This sequence encodes CASSPDRVSYEQYF.